This T cell receptor beta chain is from a study of kidney transplant recipient with SARS-CoV-2 infection. This clonotype occurred many times. TCRdb independently ran MiXCR on the reads; one entry per CDR3 protein. The sample holds about 240,000 distinct CDR3 sequences, 25% to 35% seen once. Germline V gene sequence: CDR1 SGHDT, CDR2 YYEEEE. V shed 7 bases and J shed 4 bases, with 23 bases lying between them. This CDR3 has 16 residues. This rearrangement joins TRBV5-6 to TRBJ1-2; D unclear. The receptor comes from a male patient aged 25 to 39 who had COVID-19 and was a kidney transplant recipient. Some T cells may be the graft donor's. Specimen: a blood sample, collected at baseline and on day 111 from a kidney transplant recipient. The CDR3 sequence is CASVAINSRKTYGYTF. The CDR3 nucleotides read TGTGCCAGCGTAGCAATCAATAGTCGAAAGACCTATGGCTACACCTTC.